These 20 T cell receptor beta chains share one sample of origin, sequenced in a study of blood T cell repertoires in COVID-19. Profiled with immunoSEQ multiplex PCR; TCRdb holds only in-frame clones, not every one. The data hold around 500,000 clones, with 70% to 90% observed a single time. The sample taken for sequencing was peripheral blood. These receptors were collected from a human donor in a cohort sampled during active COVID-19.

V is TRBV5-4 and J is TRBJ2-3; a possible D gene is TRBD2 (5 bases). The CDR3 is 14 residues long. Germline assignment: CDR1 SGHNT and CDR2 YYREEE (reference sequence). The V end was cut by 4 bases, the J end by 2 bases, with 11 bases between. The CDR3 loop reads CASSRLQNTDTQYF. For the CDR3, the DNA is TGTGCCAGCAGCCGACTACAAAACACAGATACGCAGTATTTT.

This clone appeared a single time. The chain employs TRBV30 and TRBJ2-7, with 9 bases aligning to TRBD2. The CDR3 extends over 15 amino acids. Germline CDR1 is GTSNPN and CDR2 is SVGIG (reference sequence). V trimming: 3 bases; J trimming: 1 base; junction bases outside the gene matches: 7. The CDR3 DNA follows: TGTGCCTGGAGGGCAGCGGGAGGTGGATCCTACGAGCAGTACTTC. Translating it yields CAWRAAGGGSYEQYF. The variable domain in full, completed from reference TRBV30 and TRBJ2-7, reads SQTIHQWPATLVQPVGSPLSLECTVEGTSNPNLYWYRQAAGRGLQLLFYSVGIGQISSEVPQNLSASRPQDRQFILSSKKLLLSDSGFYLCAWRAAGGGSYEQYFGPGTRLTVT.

The chain carries TRBV2 and TRBJ2-3; 7 bases fit TRBD2. CDR1 is SNHLY, CDR2 FYNNEI, per germline. V lost 3 bases and J lost 2; bases outside the gene matches: 2. The length of the CDR3 is 14 residues. The CDR3 loop reads CASSDGRYTDTQYF. In nucleotides, the CDR3 is TGTGCCAGCAGTGACGGGAGGTACACAGATACGCAGTATTTT.

This clone was seen only once. CDR3 bases: TGTGCCAGCAGCGCTGGGGGAGGGAAGGATGAGCAGTTCTTC. Protein sequence: CASSAGGGKDEQFF. The chain carries TRBV11-3 and TRBJ2-1; 7 nucleotides match TRBD2. V was clipped by 5 bases and J by 8 bases; unmatched bases: 9. Germline loops: CDR1 SGHNT, CDR2 YENEEA. The CDR3 sequence is 14 residues long.

The J gene is TRBJ2-7, the V gene TRBV27; 13 positions agree with TRBD2. Germline V lookup: CDR1 MNHEY, CDR2 SMNVEV (reference sequence). CDR3 size: 16 residues. The V gene end was trimmed by 6 bases and the J gene end by 3 bases; junction bases not matched to a gene: 8. The CDR3 reads CASRPITSGRDYEQYF. The DNA for the CDR3 is TGTGCCAGCAGGCCCATCACTAGCGGGAGGGACTACGAGCAGTACTTC.

This sequence joins TRBV9 and TRBJ1-5, with D unclear. The CDR3 is 15 amino acids. Germline assignment: CDR1 SGDLS and CDR2 YYNGEE. V was pared by 4 bases and J by 7 bases, with 18 bases between. The CDR3 nucleotides are TGTGCCAGCAGCCTAACGGAGGGTCTCGGGCAGCCCCAGCATTTT. This translates into CASSLTEGLGQPQHF.

V usage is TRBV10-3 and J usage is TRBJ1-5; D gene uncertain. Germline lookup yields CDR1 ENHRY and CDR2 SYGVKD. V lost 2 bases and J lost 8, with 10 bases in between. CDR3 size: 13 residues. The CDR3 reads CAISENSPEPQHF. Here the CDR3 DNA reads TGTGCCATCAGTGAGAACAGCCCGGAGCCCCAGCATTTT.

This clone occurred once. The V gene is TRBV10-3, the J gene TRBJ2-5; D ambiguous. The V end was cut by 2 bases, the J end by 4 bases, with 8 bases between. CDR1 is ENHRY and CDR2 is SYGVKD in the germline V gene. The CDR3 spans 13 residues. The CDR3 DNA follows: TGTGCCATCAGTGAGACCGCAGGAGAGACCCAGTACTTC. This gives the protein CAISETAGETQYF.

This chain uses TRBV10-3 with TRBJ2-7; 7 nucleotides agree with TRBD1. After removal of 6 bases from V and 5 bases from J, the junction contained 13 bases not matched to a gene. Germline V gives CDR1 ENHRY, CDR2 SYGVKD. The CDR3 has 15 residues. CDR3 sequence: CAIRRQGSPGDEQYF. The CDR3 DNA sequence: TGTGCCATCAGGAGACAGGGATCCCCCGGGGACGAGCAGTACTTC.

The CDR3 nucleotides are TGTGCCAGCAGTTCAAGGGTAGCGGGGGTGAGCTCCTACAATGAGCAGTTCTTC. The encoded protein is CASSSRVAGVSSYNEQFF. The gene calls are TRBV28 and TRBJ2-1; TRBD2 aligns across 9 bases. Per germline, CDR1 MDHEN and CDR2 SYDVKM. The V and J ends lost 4 bases and 0 bases, in that order; junction bases with no gene match: 10. The CDR3 sequence is 18 residues long. The whole variable domain, remainder taken from reference TRBV28 and TRBJ2-1, is DVKVTQSSRYLVKRTGEKVFLECVQDMDHENMFWYRQDPGLGLRLIYFSYDVKMKEKGDIPEGYSVSREKKERFSLILESASTNQTSMYLCASSSRVAGVSSYNEQFFGPGTRLTVL.

The chain carries TRBV7-9 and TRBJ2-2; D is possibly TRBD1 (6 bases). The CDR3 totals 16 residues. Germline V gene data show CDR1 as SEHNR and CDR2 as FQNEAQ (reference sequence). Trimming shortened V by 5 bases and J by 1 base, and 14 bases separated the two germline ends. CDR3 coding DNA: TGTGCCAGCAGCCCGAGGGGGAATAAGAACACCGGGGAGCTGTTTTTT. It specifies CASSPRGNKNTGELFF.

In this sample, this clone turned up once. J is TRBJ2-2 and V is TRBV5-1; TRBD1 matches 8 bases. This CDR3 is built from 14 residues. Trimming removed 4 bases from V and 7 bases from J; junction bases left unmatched: 6. Germline loops: CDR1 SGHRS, CDR2 YFSETQ. CDR3 nucleotide sequence: TGCGCCAGCAGCCTTGACAGGGGCGGCGGGGAGCTGTTTTTT. Translated, it gives CASSLDRGGGELFF. The entire variable domain, with the rest obtained from reference TRBV5-1 and TRBJ2-2, is as follows: KAGVTQTPRYLIKTRGQQVTLSCSPISGHRSVSWYQQTPGQGLQFLFEYFSETQRNKGNFPGRFSGRQFSNSRSEMNVSTLELGDSALYLCASSLDRGGGELFFGEGSRLTVL.

This clone was observed a few times. V usage is TRBV5-1 and J usage is TRBJ2-7, with 9 bases lining up with TRBD1. The CDR3 totals 15 residues. CDR1 SGHRS and CDR2 YFSETQ come from the germline V gene. V was pared by 4 bases and J by 2 bases, with 7 bases of the junction left unmatched. The CDR3 sequence: CASSLGQGSTYEQYF. DNA of the CDR3: TGCGCCAGCAGCCTAGGACAGGGGTCGACCTACGAGCAGTACTTC.

V and J are TRBV19 and TRBJ2-2; TRBD1 agrees at 12 bases. CDR3 length: 15 amino acids. The junction had 3 bases not matched to a gene; V was cut back by 6 bases and J by 4 bases. Germline-derived CDR1 and CDR2 are LNHDA and SQIVND (reference sequence). In nucleotides, the CDR3 is TGTGCCAGTAGAAGGGACAGGGGGCTCACCGGGGAGCTGTTTTTT. Translating gives CASRRDRGLTGELFF. Complete variable domain (other parts from reference TRBV19 and TRBJ2-2): DGGITQSPKYLFRKEGQNVTLSCEQNLNHDAMYWYRQDPGQGLRLIYYSQIVNDFQKGDIAEGYSVSREKKESFPLTVTSAQKNPTAFYLCASRRDRGLTGELFFGEGSRLTVL.

This rearrangement joins TRBV5-1 to TRBJ2-2, with a possible D match to TRBD2 (5 bases). The V end lost 2 bases, the J end lost 2 bases, and 10 bases lay between the germline ends. CDR3 length: 15 residues. Germline V gives CDR1 SGHRS, CDR2 YFSETQ. In DNA, the CDR3 is TGCGCCAGCAGCTTATCCAGCGGAAACACCGGGGAGCTGTTTTTT. Amino acid sequence: CASSLSSGNTGELFF.

The DNA of the CDR3 is TGTGCCAGTACCGGTCTTGGAAGGGGGCGATTAACTGAAGCTTTCTTT. Amino acids: CASTGLGRGRLTEAFF. The rearrangement links TRBV19 to TRBJ1-1, with 7 bases identical to TRBD1. The V segment lost 7 bases and the J segment 5 bases; nucleotides outside the gene matches: 16. The CDR3 is 16 residues long. In germline, CDR1 is LNHDA, CDR2 SQIVND (reference sequence).

J is TRBJ2-1 and V is TRBV20-1; the D is unclear. Germline CDR1 and CDR2: DFQATT and SNEGSKA (reference sequence). The CDR3 loop spans 10 amino acids. V dropped 1 base and J dropped 7 bases, with 2 bases sitting between them. The CDR3 spells CSARVNEQFF. The CDR3 bases are TGCAGTGCTAGAGTAAATGAGCAGTTCTTC.

DNA of the CDR3: TGTGCCAGTAGCCGCCTAGCGGGATTGGAGGAGACCCAGTACTTC. It translates to CASSRLAGLEETQYF. This chain links TRBV19 with TRBJ2-5; TRBD2 matches at 9 bases. Germline trimming cut 6 bases from V and 5 bases from J; bases unmatched to any gene: 10. The germline V gene encodes CDR1 LNHDA and CDR2 SQIVND (reference sequence). The CDR3 length is 15 residues. The full variable domain, rest sourced from reference TRBV19 and TRBJ2-5, is DGGITQSPKYLFRKEGQNVTLSCEQNLNHDAMYWYRQDPGQGLRLIYYSQIVNDFQKGDIAEGYSVSREKKESFPLTVTSAQKNPTAFYLCASSRLAGLEETQYFGPGTRLLVL.

The J gene is TRBJ2-2, the V gene TRBV19; D possibly corresponds to TRBD1 (7 bases). Per germline, CDR1 LNHDA and CDR2 SQIVND (reference sequence). The CDR3 length is 15 residues. The V gene lost 4 bases and the J gene lost 7 bases, with 16 bases spanning the gap. The CDR3 here is CASSTRQGGDGELFF. CDR3 nucleotide sequence: TGTGCCAGTAGTACCCGACAGGGAGGTGACGGGGAGCTGTTTTTT.

The chain employs TRBV5-1 and TRBJ2-7, with D tentatively TRBD2 (6 bases). Germline V gene data show CDR1 as SGHRS and CDR2 as YFSETQ. The V end was cut by 2 bases, the J end by 6 bases, with 18 bases between. This CDR3 region has 15 residues. CDR3 residues: CASSFTSFSSREQYF. CDR3 in DNA: TGCGCCAGCAGCTTTACTAGCTTCTCCTCTCGCGAGCAGTACTTC.